Shown below are 22 T cell receptor beta chains from a single sample sequenced in a study of T cells expressing NK-cell markers. TCRdb reprocessed the 5' RACE reads and reports one entry per CDR3 protein, with no DNA. This repertoire includes a few hundred thousand distinct CDR3 sequences. The source material was blood T cells: a sorted CD56 or NKG2C T cell subset, CD4+ or CD8+ T cells, or bulk PBMC T cells (not recorded which). Receptor source: a man aged 18 to 35 in good health.

CDR3 region: CSGTSSGGGLDFYEQFF. The genes are TRBV20-1 and TRBJ2-1; TCRdb's D call, TRBD2, is unchecked because there is no DNA. CDR3 length equals 17 residues. The germline V gene encodes CDR1 DFQATT and CDR2 SNEGSKA (reference sequence).

The CDR3 region is CASSPGTGGSVYGYTF. The chain couples TRBV7-2 to TRBJ1-2; lacking DNA, the TRBD1 call made by TCRdb goes unchecked. Germline V gene data show CDR1 as SGHTA and CDR2 as FQGNSA. This CDR3 spans 16 amino acids.

The genes are TRBV12-3 or TRBV12-4 and TRBJ1-6; the TRBD1 assignment by TCRdb is unverifiable without DNA. The CDR3 consists of 17 residues. The CDR3 is CASSLTGPGFGNSPLHF.

The chain uses TRBV20-1 and TRBJ1-5; the D call of TRBD1 rests on TCRdb alone, since no DNA is present to check it. Germline lookup yields CDR1 DFQATT and CDR2 SNEGSKA (reference sequence). The CDR3 is 13 residues long. This chain's CDR3 is CGINPGHNQPQHF.

The CDR3 region is CASSLAPWTGDDTQYF. J is TRBJ2-3 and V is TRBV11-1; TCRdb selects TRBD1, and the lack of DNA leaves this call unchecked. CDR3 length: 16 residues. Germline CDR1 SGHAT, CDR2 FQDESV (reference sequence).

V is TRBV24-1 and J is TRBJ2-1. This CDR3 contains 13 residues. Germline CDR1 is KGHDR and CDR2 is SFDVKD. The CDR3 sequence: CATSDVLANEQFF.

The rearrangement links TRBV10-3 to TRBJ2-1. The CDR3 spans 11 residues. Germline lookup yields CDR1 ENHRY and CDR2 SYGVKD. The CDR3 spells CAIRTVNEQFF.

The gene calls are TRBV12-3 or TRBV12-4 and TRBJ2-2; lacking DNA, the TRBD2 call made by TCRdb goes unchecked. The CDR3 is 15 residues long. The CDR3 is CASSFSASGAEELFF.

The chain has TRBV5-6 and TRBJ2-1. CDR1 SGHDT and CDR2 YYEEEE come from the germline V gene. This CDR3 spans 16 amino acids. CDR3 amino acids: CASSLDGSWSPNEQFF.

The chain links TRBV7-2 to TRBJ2-4; the TCRdb call, TRBD2, lacks DNA for checking. CDR1 and CDR2 (germline): SGHTA, FQGNSA. There are 16 residues in the CDR3. CDR3 region: CASSAASGIAKNIQYF.

The chain has TRBV28 and TRBJ2-7; TCRdb names TRBD1, which stays unverified in the absence of DNA. Germline V gene sequence: CDR1 MDHEN, CDR2 SYDVKM. The CDR3 sequence is 14 residues long. The CDR3 loop is CASSQLVGGHEQYF.

This chain links TRBV29-1 with TRBJ2-1. CDR1 SQVTM and CDR2 ANQGSEA come from the germline V gene. The CDR3 spans 13 residues. This CDR3 reads CSVVGLGYNEQFF.

The rearrangement joins TRBV7-2 to TRBJ2-3. Germline CDR1 reads SGHTA; CDR2 reads FQGNSA. The CDR3 has 13 amino acids. CDR3 loop: CASSHTSTDTQYF.

The V call is TRBV4-3, the J call TRBJ2-3; the D call from TCRdb, TRBD2, cannot be confirmed without DNA. The germline V gene has CDR1 LGHNA and CDR2 YSLEER. CDR3 length: 17 amino acids. This chain's CDR3 is CASSQDTRGSPTDTQYF.

The rearrangement joins TRBV20-1 to TRBJ2-1; the D gene TCRdb calls, TRBD1, cannot be checked with no DNA. The CDR3 spans 16 residues. Germline V gives CDR1 DFQATT, CDR2 SNEGSKA (reference sequence). This CDR3 reads CSAREDVPGNYNEQFF.

The chain combines TRBV29-1 with TRBJ2-1; TCRdb gives TRBD2 as the D gene, but with no DNA this cannot be confirmed. The CDR3 totals 21 residues. Germline CDR1 and CDR2: SQVTM and ANQGSEA. Here the CDR3 reads CSVGGDVDGPTRLADHNEQFF.

The chain has TRBV2 and TRBJ2-1; TCRdb gives TRBD1 as the D gene, but with no DNA this cannot be confirmed. Germline V CDR1 and CDR2: SNHLY, FYNNEI. This CDR3 is 13 amino acids long. The CDR3 loop reads CASSVRTGDEQFF. Full variable domain (outside the CDR3, taken from reference TRBV2 and TRBJ2-1): EPEVTQTPSHQVTQMGQEVILRCVPISNHLYFYWYRQILGQKVEFLVSFYNNEISEKSEIFDDQFSVERPDGSNFTLKIRSTKLEDSAMYFCASSVRTGDEQFFGPGTRLTVL.

The chain combines TRBV29-1 with TRBJ1-1; there is no DNA to check the TCRdb D call of TRBD1. CDR1 and CDR2 (germline): SQVTM, ANQGSEA. This CDR3 spans 16 amino acids. CDR3 sequence: CSVEGGPDRDGTEAFF. The full variable domain, completed using reference TRBV29-1 and TRBJ1-1, is SAVISQKPSRDICQRGTSLTIQCQVDSQVTMMFWYRQQPGQSLTLIATANQGSEATYESGFVIDKFPISRPNLTFSTLTVSNMSPEDSSIYLCSVEGGPDRDGTEAFFGQGTRLTVV.

The chain is built from TRBV11-2 and TRBJ2-1. The germline gives CDR1 SGHAT, CDR2 FQNNGV. The CDR3 extends over 12 amino acids. The CDR3 reads CASTWVVNEQFF.

The chain combines TRBV5-1 with TRBJ2-1; TCRdb designates TRBD1, a call that cannot be tested without DNA. Germline lookup yields CDR1 SGHRS and CDR2 YFSETQ. The CDR3 spans 13 residues. CDR3 loop: CASSPGRRNEQFF.

The chain uses TRBV3-1 and TRBJ2-2; lacking DNA, the TRBD1 call made by TCRdb goes unchecked. Germline values: CDR1 LGHDT, CDR2 YNNKEL (reference sequence). This CDR3 region has 15 residues. CDR3 sequence: CASSLRDTSTGELFF.

J is TRBJ2-7 and V is TRBV11-2; TCRdb gives TRBD1 as the D gene, but with no DNA this cannot be confirmed. The germline V gene has CDR1 SGHAT and CDR2 FQNNGV. The CDR3 length is 14 residues. CDR3 region: CASSNPGQSYEQYF.